This T cell receptor (beta chain) emerged from a study of identical twins' blood T cells. Points from the study as a whole: Abundant TCRbeta CDR3s overlapped more between twins than with unrelated donors. Twin similarity might stem from environmental factors, not only genetics.

Donors were six healthy women in three monozygous twin pairs. Original handling: Per-library CDR3 reads ranged about 2 to 3.6 million; clonotypes, ~85,000 to ~500,000. MiXCR, applied by TCRdb to the 5' RACE reads, yields one record per CDR3 protein. These V and J calls originate from TCRdb's pipeline instead of the authors' own analysis. The sample includes roughly 340,000 distinct CDR3 sequences, about 28% of them seen just once. This clonotype was seen ten or more times. No antigen is known for it. The CDR3 extends over 15 amino acids. V lost 0 bases to trimming and J lost 4 bases, with 13 bases between them. Per germline, CDR1 ENHRY and CDR2 SYGVKD.

The chain has TRBV10-3 and TRBJ2-7; D is perhaps TRBD1 (7 bases). Material: PBMCs. This receptor was taken from a woman aged 18-49 years in good health. CDR3: CAISESARGTYEQYF. CDR3 DNA: TGTGCCATCAGTGAGTCGGCCAGGGGGACTTACGAGCAGTACTTC.